One T cell receptor beta chain is described in this entry. What it binds is unknown. Using immunoSEQ multiplex PCR, the repertoire was profiled, and TCRdb retains in-frame clones only, with some absent. The sample has around 3,900 clones, 38% seen once. These data originate in a study of T cells in localized non-small cell lung cancer. Study-wide findings and caveats: Appearances in adjacent lung were noted for a median approximately 52 of the top 100 tumor clones. Multi-region tumor sequencing was not done, so intratumor heterogeneity could not be excluded. Uninvolved adjacent lung showed the highest T cell clonality, exceeding tumor. Greater blood T cell density accompanied longer overall survival.

Germline CDR1 is GTSNPN and CDR2 is SVGIG (reference sequence). This CDR3 comprises 13 residues. Trimming removed 2 bases from V and 4 bases from J, with 10 bases in between. The sequence derives from a woman between 35 and 75 years old with stage I lung adenocarcinoma. The specimen comprised lung tumor tissue, sampled before any cancer treatment. V gene TRBV30 combines with J gene TRBJ2-3; D unclear. The CDR3 sequence is CAWSPLGPDTQYF. The DNA for the CDR3 is TGTGCCTGGAGTCCCCTGGGTCCAGATACGCAGTATTTT.